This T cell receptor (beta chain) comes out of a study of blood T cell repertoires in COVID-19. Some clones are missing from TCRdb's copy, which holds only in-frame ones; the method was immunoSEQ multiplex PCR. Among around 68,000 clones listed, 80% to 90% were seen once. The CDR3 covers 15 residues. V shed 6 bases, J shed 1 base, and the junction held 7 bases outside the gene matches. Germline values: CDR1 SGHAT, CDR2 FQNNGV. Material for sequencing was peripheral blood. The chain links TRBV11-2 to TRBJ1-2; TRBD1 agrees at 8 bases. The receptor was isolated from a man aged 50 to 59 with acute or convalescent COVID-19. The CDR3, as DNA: TGTGCCAGCAGACGACCGGGACAGGATAACTATGGCTACACCTTC. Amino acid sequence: CASRRPGQDNYGYTF.